The clone carrying this T cell receptor (beta chain) came up a few times. The sample comes from a study of T cells in Graves' hyperthyroidism and ophthalmopathy. CDR1 is LGHDT, CDR2 YNNKEL, per germline (reference sequence). V was clipped by 7 bases and J by 4 bases, with 8 bases between them. CDR3 size: 12 residues. RNA transcripts were the template for amplifying TCR beta CDR3 regions. Primed by the HTBI set, a first-round RT-PCR was run on the TCR CDR3. MiXCR, applied by TCRdb to the multiplex PCR reads, yields one record per CDR3 protein. Among about 290,000 distinct CDR3 sequences, about a sixth were seen once, and the ten largest hold approximately 60%.

V usage is TRBV3-1 and J usage is TRBJ1-3; D is unclear. The TCR sequence derives from an older woman with Graves' ophthalmopathy. The sample taken for sequencing was blood. The CDR3 DNA is TGTGCCAGCACGGGAGGGGGAAACACCATATATTTT. This encodes CASTGGGNTIYF.